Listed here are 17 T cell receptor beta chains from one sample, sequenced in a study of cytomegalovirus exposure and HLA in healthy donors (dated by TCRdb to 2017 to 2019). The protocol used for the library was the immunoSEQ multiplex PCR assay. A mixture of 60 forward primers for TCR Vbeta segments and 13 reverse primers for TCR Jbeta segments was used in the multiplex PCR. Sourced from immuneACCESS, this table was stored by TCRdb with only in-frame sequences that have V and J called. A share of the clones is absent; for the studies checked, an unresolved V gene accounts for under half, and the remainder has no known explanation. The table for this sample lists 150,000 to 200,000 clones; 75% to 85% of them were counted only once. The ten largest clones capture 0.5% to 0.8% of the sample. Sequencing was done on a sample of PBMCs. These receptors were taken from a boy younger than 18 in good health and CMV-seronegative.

CDR3 amino acids: CASTRGQGAANEQFF. The CDR3 nucleotides read TGTGCCAGCACACGGGGACAGGGGGCAGCAAATGAGCAGTTCTTC. The chain links TRBV9 to TRBJ2-1; 12 positions match TRBD1. Unmatched junction bases numbered 8, after V lost 6 bases and J lost 7 bases. The CDR3 consists of 15 residues. Per the germline V gene, CDR1 is SGDLS and CDR2 is YYNGEE.

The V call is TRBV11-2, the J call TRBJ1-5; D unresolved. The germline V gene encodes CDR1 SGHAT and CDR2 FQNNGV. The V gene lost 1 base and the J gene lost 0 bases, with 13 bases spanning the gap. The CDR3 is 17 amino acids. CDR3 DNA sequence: TGTGCCAGCAGCTTAGGGACTGCTATCGATAGCAATCAGCCCCAGCATTTT. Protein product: CASSLGTAIDSNQPQHF.

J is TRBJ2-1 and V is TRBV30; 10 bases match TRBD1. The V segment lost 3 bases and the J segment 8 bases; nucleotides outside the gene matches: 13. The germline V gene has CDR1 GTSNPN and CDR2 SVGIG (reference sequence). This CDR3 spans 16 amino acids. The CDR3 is CAWRGGQGRPSDEQFF. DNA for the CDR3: TGTGCCTGGAGGGGGGGACAGGGGCGCCCCTCCGATGAGCAGTTCTTC.

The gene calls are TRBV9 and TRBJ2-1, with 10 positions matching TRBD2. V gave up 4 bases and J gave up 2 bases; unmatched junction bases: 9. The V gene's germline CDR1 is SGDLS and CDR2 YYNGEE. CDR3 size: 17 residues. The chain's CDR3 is CASSSSRTSGAYNEQFF. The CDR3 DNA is TGTGCCAGCAGCAGTTCCCGGACTAGCGGCGCCTACAATGAGCAGTTCTTC.

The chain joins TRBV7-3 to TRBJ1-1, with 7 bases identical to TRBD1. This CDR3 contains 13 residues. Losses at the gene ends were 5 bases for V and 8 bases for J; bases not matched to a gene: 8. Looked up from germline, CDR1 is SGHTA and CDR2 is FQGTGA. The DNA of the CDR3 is TGTGCCAGCAGCAGTGAGGGGGCGAGGGAAGCTTTCTTT. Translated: CASSSEGAREAFF.

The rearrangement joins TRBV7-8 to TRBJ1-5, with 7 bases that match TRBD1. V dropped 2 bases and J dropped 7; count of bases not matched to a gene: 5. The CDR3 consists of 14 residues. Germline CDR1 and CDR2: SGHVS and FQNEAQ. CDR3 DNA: TGTGCCAGCAGCTTATTCACAGGGGAACAGCCCCAGCATTTT. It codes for CASSLFTGEQPQHF.

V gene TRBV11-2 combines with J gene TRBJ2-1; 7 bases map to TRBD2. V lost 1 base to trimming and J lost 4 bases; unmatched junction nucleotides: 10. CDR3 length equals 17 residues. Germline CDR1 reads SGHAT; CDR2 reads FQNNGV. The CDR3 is CASSLGRREDGYNEQFF. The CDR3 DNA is TGTGCCAGCAGCTTAGGCCGACGGGAGGACGGATACAATGAGCAGTTCTTC.

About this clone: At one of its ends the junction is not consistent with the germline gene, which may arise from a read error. CDR3 DNA sequence: TGTGCCAGCAGTTTTTCCCCGATACAGGGTTTTTATGGTTACACCTTC. Its protein product is CASSFSPIQGFYGYTF. The rearrangement uses TRBV6-5 and TRBJ1-2; D possibly corresponds to TRBD1 (6 bases). The CDR3 consists of 16 residues. Germline V lookup: CDR1 MNHEY, CDR2 SVGAGI.

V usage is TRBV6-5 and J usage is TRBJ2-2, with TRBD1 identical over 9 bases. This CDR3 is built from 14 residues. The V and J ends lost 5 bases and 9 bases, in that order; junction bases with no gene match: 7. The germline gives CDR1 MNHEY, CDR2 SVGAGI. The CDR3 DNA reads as TGTGCCAGCAGTCAATGGGACAGGGATTGGGAGCTGTTTTTT. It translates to CASSQWDRDWELFF.

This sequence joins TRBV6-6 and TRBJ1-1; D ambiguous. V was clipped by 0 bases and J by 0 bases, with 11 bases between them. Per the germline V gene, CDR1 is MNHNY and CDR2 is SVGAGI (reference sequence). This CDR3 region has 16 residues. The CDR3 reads CASSYSAARLNTEAFF. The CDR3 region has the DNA TGTGCCAGCAGTTACTCCGCCGCGAGATTGAACACTGAAGCTTTCTTT.

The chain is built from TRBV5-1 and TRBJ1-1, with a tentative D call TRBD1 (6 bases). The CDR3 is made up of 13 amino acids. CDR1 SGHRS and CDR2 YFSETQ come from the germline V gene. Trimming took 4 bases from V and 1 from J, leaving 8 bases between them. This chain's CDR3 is CASSEGQNTEAFF. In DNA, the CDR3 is TGCGCCAGCAGCGAGGGACAGAACACTGAAGCTTTCTTT.

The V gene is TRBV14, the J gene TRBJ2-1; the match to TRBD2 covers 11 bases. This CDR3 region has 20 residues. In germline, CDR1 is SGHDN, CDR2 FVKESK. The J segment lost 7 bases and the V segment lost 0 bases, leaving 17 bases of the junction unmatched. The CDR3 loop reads CASSQEALGVLAGDWNEQFF. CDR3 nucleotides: TGTGCCAGCAGCCAAGAAGCGTTGGGGGTACTAGCGGGAGATTGGAATGAGCAGTTCTTC.

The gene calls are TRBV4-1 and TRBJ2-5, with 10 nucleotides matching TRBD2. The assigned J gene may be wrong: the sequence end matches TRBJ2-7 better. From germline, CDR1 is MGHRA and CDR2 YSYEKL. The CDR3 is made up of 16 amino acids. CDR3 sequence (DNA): TGCGCCAGCAGTTTAACCGGGACTAGCGTTTCCTACGAGCAGTACTTC. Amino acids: CASSLTGTSVSYEQYF.

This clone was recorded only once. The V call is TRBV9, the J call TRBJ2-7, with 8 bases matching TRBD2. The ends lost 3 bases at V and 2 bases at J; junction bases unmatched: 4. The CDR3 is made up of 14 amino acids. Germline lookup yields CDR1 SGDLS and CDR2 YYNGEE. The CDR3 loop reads CASSESGSTYEQYF. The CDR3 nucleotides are TGTGCCAGCAGCGAAAGCGGGAGCACCTACGAGCAGTACTTC.

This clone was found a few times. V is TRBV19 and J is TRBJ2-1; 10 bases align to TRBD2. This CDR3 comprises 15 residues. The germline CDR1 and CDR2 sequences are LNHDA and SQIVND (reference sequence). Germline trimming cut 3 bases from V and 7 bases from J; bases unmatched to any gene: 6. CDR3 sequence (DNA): TGTGCCAGTAGTATCGCTAGCGGGAGTCGGAATGAGCAGTTCTTC. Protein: CASSIASGSRNEQFF.

For the CDR3, the DNA is TGTGCCAGCAGCCCGGATGGGCGGGAGCGGGATACGCAGTATTTT. Its protein product is CASSPDGRERDTQYF. The rearrangement links TRBV11-3 to TRBJ2-3, with 7 bases matching TRBD2. Per germline, CDR1 SGHNT and CDR2 YENEEA. The CDR3 runs 15 residues. Trimming took 5 bases from V and 6 from J; bases not matched to a gene: 11.

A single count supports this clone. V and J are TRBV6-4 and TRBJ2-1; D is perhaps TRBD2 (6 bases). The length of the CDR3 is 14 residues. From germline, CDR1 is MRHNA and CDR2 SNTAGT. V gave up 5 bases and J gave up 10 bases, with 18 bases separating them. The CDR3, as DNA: TGTGCCAGCAGTCGGGAGAAGGGGACCGGCGAGCAGTTCTTC. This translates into CASSREKGTGEQFF.